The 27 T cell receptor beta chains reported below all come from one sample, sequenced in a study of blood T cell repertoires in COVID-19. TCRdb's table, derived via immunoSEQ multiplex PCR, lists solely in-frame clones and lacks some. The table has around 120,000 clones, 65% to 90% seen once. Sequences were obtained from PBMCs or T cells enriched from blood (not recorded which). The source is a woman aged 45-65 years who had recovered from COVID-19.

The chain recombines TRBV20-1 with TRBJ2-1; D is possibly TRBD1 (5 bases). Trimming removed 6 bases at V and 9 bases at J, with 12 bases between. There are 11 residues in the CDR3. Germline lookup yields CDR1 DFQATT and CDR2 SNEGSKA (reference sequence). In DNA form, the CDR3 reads TGCAGTGCCTGGGGCAGAGGTGAGCAGTTCTTC. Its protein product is CSAWGRGEQFF.

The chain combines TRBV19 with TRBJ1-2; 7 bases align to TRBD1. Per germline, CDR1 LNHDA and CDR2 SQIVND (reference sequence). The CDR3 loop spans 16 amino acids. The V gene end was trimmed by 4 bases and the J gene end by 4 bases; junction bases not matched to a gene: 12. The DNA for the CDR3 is TGTGCCAGTAGTACCCGTACACGACAGGGTCCCTATGGCTACACCTTC. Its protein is CASSTRTRQGPYGYTF.

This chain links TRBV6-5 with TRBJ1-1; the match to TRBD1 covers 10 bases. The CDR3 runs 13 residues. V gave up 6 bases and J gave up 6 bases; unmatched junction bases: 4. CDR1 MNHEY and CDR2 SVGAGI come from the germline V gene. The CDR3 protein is CASRTGGAAEAFF. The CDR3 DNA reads TGTGCCAGCAGGACAGGGGGCGCCGCTGAAGCTTTCTTT.

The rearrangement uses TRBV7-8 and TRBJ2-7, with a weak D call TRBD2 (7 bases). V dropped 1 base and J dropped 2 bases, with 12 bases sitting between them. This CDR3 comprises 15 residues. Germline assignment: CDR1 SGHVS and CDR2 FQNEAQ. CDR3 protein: CASSLGGGPTYEQYF. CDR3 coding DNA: TGTGCCAGCAGCTTAGGCGGGGGCCCAACCTACGAGCAGTACTTC.

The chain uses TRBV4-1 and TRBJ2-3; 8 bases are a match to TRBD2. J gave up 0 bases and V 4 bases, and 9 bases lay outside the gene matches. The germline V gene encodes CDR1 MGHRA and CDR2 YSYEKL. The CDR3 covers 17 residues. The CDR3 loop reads CASSRSLAEDSTDTQYF. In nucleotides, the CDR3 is TGCGCCAGCAGCCGATCACTAGCGGAAGACAGCACAGATACGCAGTATTTT.

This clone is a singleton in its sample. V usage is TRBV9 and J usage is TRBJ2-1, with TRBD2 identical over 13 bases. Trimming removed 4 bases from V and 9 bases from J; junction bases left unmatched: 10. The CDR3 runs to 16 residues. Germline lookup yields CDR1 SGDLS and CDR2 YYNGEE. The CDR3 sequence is CASSLRTSGGRGEQFF. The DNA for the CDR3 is TGTGCCAGCAGCTTGAGGACTAGCGGGGGACGGGGTGAGCAGTTCTTC.

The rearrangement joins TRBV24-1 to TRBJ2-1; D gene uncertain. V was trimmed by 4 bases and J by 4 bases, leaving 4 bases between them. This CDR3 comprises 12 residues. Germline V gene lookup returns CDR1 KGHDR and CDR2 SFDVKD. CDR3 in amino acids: CATSDSYNEQFF. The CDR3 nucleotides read TGTGCCACCAGTGACAGTTACAATGAGCAGTTCTTC.

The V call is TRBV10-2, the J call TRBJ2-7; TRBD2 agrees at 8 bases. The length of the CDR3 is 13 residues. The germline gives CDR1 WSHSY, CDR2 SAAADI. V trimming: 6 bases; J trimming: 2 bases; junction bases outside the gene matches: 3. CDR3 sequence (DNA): TGCGCCAGCAGACCGGGGGGGACCTACGAGCAGTACTTC. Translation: CASRPGGTYEQYF.

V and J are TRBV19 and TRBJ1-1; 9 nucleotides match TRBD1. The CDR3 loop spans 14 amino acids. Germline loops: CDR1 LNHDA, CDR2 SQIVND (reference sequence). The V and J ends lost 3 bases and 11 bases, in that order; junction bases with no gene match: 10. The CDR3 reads CASSMGSGTGYAFF. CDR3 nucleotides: TGTGCCAGTAGTATGGGATCCGGGACAGGGTATGCTTTCTTT.

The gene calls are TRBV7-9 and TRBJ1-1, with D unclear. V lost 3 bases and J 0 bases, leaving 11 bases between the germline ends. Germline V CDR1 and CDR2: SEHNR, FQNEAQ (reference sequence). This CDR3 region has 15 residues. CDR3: CASSFGPGMNTEAFF. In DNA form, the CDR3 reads TGTGCCAGCAGCTTTGGTCCGGGGATGAACACTGAAGCTTTCTTT.

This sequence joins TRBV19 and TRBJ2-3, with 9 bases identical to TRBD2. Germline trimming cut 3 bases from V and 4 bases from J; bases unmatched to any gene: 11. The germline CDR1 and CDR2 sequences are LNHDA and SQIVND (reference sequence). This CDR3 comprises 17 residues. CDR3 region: CASSIIRAGGRADTQYF. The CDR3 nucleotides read TGTGCCAGTAGTATCATCCGAGCGGGGGGCCGGGCAGATACGCAGTATTTT.

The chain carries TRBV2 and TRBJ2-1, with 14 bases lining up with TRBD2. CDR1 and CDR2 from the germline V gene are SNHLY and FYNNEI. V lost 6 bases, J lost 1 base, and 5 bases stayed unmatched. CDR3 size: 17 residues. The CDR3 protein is CASSEGLAGDSYNEQFF. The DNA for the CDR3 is TGTGCCAGCAGCGAGGGACTAGCGGGGGATTCCTACAATGAGCAGTTCTTC. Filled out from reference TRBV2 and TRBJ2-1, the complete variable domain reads EPEVTQTPSHQVTQMGQEVILRCVPISNHLYFYWYRQILGQKVEFLVSFYNNEISEKSEIFDDQFSVERPDGSNFTLKIRSTKLEDSAMYFCASSEGLAGDSYNEQFFGPGTRLTVL.

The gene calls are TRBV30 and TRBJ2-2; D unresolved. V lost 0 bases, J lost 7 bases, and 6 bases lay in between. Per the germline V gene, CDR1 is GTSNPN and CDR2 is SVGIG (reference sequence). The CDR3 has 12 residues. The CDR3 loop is CAWSVLLGELFF. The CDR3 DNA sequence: TGTGCCTGGAGTGTACTTCTCGGGGAGCTGTTTTTT.

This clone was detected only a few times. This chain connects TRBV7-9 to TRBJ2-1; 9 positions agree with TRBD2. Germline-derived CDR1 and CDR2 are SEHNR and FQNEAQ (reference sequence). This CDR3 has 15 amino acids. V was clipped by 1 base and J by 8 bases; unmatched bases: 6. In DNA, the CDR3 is TGTGCCAGCAGCTTAGGCTCTAGCGGGGCCGATGAGCAGTTCTTC. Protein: CASSLGSSGADEQFF. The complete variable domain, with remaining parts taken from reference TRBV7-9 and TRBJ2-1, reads DTGVSQNPRHKITKRGQNVTFRCDPISEHNRLYWYRQTLGQGPEFLTYFQNEAQLEKSRLLSDRFSAERPKGSFSTLEIQRTEQGDSAMYLCASSLGSSGADEQFFGPGTRLTVL.

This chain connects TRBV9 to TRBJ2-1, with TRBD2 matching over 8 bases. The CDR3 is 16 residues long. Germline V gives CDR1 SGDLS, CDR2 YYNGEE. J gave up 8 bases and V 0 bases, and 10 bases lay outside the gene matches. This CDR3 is CASSVGSRGGVDEQFF. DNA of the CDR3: TGTGCCAGCAGCGTAGGATCTCGGGGGGGTGTGGATGAGCAGTTCTTC.

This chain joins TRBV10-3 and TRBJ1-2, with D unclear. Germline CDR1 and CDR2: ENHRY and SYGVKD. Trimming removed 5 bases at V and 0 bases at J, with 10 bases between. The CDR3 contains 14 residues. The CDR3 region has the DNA TGTGCCATCAGTACCGAGTTTACTAACTATGGCTACACCTTC. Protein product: CAISTEFTNYGYTF.

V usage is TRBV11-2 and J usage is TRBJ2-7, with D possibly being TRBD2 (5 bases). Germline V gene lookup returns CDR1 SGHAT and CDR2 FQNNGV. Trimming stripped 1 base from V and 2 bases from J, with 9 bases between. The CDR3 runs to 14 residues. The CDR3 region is CASSLGAGAYEQYF. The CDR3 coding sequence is TGTGCCAGCAGCTTAGGGGCGGGCGCCTACGAGCAGTACTTC. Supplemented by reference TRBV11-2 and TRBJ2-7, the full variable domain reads EAGVAQSPRYKIIEKRQSVAFWCNPISGHATLYWYQQILGQGPKLLIQFQNNGVVDDSQLPKDRFSAERLKGVDSTLKIQPAKLEDSAVYLCASSLGAGAYEQYFGPGTRLTVT.

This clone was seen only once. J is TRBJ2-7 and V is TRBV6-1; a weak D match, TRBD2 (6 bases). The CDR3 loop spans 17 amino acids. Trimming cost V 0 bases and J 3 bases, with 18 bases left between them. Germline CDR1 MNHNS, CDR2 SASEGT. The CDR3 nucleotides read TGTGCCAGCAGTGAAGCACCTCCGGACCGGGGGATCTACGAGCAGTACTTC. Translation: CASSEAPPDRGIYEQYF.

The CDR3 nucleotides read TGTGCCAGCAGTTTTCAGGCAGCAGGCAATCAGCCCCAGCATTTT. Its translation is CASSFQAAGNQPQHF. V usage is TRBV27 and J usage is TRBJ1-5; D unresolved. CDR3 length: 15 amino acids. With 3 bases removed from V and 2 bases from J, the gap between germline ends came to 11 bases. Germline loops: CDR1 MNHEY, CDR2 SMNVEV (reference sequence).

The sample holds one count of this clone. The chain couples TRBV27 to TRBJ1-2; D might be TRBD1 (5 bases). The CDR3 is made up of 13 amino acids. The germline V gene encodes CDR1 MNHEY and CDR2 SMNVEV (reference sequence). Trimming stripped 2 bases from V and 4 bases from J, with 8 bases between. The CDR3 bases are TGTGCCAGCAGTTTAGGCGACAGCTATGGCTACACCTTC. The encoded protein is CASSLGDSYGYTF.

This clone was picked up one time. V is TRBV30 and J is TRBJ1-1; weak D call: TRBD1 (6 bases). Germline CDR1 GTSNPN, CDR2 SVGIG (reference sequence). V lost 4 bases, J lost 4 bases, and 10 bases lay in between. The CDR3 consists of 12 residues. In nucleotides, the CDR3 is TGTGCCTGGAACAGGGTGAGCACTGAAGCTTTCTTT. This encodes CAWNRVSTEAFF.

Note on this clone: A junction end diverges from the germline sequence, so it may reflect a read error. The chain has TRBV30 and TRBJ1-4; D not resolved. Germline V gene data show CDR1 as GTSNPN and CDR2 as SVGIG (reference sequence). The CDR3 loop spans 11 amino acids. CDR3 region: CAWSVAQTTRF. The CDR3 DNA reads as TGTGCCTGGAGTGTTGCACAGACGACCCGCTTT.

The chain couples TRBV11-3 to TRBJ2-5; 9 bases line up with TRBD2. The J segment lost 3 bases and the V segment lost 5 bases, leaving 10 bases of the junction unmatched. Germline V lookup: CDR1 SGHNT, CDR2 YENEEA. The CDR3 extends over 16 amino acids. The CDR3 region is CASSLSWAGGEETQYF. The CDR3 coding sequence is TGTGCCAGCAGCCTCAGCTGGGCGGGGGGGGAAGAGACCCAGTACTTC.

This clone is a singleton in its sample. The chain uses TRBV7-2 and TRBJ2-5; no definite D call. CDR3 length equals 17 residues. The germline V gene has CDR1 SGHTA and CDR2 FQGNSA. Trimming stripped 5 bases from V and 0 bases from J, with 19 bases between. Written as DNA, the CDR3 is TGTGCCAGCAGCACCCCCCCCTCCCTGGCTTACCAAGAGACCCAGTACTTC. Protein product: CASSTPPSLAYQETQYF. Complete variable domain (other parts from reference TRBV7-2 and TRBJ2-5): GAGVSQSPSNKVTEKGKDVELRCDPISGHTALYWYRQSLGQGLEFLIYFQGNSAPDKSGLPSDRFSAERTGGSVSTLTIQRTQQEDSAVYLCASSTPPSLAYQETQYFGPGTRLLVL.

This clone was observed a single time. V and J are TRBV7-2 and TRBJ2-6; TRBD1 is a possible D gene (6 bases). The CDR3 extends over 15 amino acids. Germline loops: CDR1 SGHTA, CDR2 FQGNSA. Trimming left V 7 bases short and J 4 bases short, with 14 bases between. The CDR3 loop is CASKSTGTGANVLTF. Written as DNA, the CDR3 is TGTGCCAGCAAATCTACAGGGACCGGGGCCAACGTCCTGACTTTC.

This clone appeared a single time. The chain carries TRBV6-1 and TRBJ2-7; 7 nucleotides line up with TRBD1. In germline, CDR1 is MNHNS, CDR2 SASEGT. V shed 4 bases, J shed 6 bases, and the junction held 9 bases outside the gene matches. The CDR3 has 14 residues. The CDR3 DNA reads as TGTGCCAGCAGTGTAGACAGGGATAGGGGCGAGCAGTACTTC. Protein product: CASSVDRDRGEQYF.

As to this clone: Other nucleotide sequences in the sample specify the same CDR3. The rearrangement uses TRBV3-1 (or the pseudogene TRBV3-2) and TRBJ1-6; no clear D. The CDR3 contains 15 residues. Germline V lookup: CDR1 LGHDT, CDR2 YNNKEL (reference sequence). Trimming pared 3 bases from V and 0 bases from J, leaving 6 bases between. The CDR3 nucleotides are TGTGCCAGCAGCCAGGGGAGCTCCTATAATTCACCCCTCCACTTT. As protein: CASSQGSSYNSPLHF.